This T cell receptor beta chain appears in the sequencing data of a study of cytomegalovirus exposure and HLA in healthy donors. Study findings and constraints: Most TCR sequences were seen very rarely across donors, but some public TCRs occurred in many.

Points on this clone: Antigen specificity is unknown.

PCR amplification relied on 60 Vbeta primers (plus 13 Jbeta primers). As originally analysed: An analysis performed later counted 75 million to 80 million unique TCR beta chains (roughly 10 million of them shared). Generated by immunoSEQ multiplex PCR, the TCRdb table keeps only in-frame clones and is missing some. Clone size and V and J calls were adopted from that table, with D and trimming inferred from the DNA. Seen here are approximately 190,000 clones, around four fifths observed once, and the top ten hold approximately 6.5%. Healthy bone marrow donors made up the cohort. This CDR3 spans 14 amino acids. V gave up 3 bases and J gave up 3 bases, with 9 bases separating them. Germline V gene data show CDR1 as MNHNS and CDR2 as SASEGT.

The sequence was collected from a woman aged 45-60 years in good health and CMV-seropositive. The chain carries TRBV6-1 and TRBJ1-3; D unresolved. The sequencing input was PBMCs. The CDR3 region is CASSDRTDGNTIYF. DNA for the CDR3: TGTGCCAGCAGTGACCGTACAGATGGAAACACCATATATTTT.